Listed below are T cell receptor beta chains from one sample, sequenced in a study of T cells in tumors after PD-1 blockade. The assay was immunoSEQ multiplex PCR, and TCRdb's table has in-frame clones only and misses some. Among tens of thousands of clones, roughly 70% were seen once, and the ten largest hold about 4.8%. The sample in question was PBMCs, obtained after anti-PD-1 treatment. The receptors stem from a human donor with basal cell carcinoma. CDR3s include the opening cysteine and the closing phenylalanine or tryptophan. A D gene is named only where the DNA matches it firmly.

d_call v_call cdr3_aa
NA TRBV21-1 CASSPGQPYNSPLHF
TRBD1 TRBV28 CASSLYGDSSGNTIYF
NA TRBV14 CASSLKGLLSSYEQYF
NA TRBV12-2 CASRLEGQGRYSGNTIYF
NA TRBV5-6 CASSLAPIGTGTEAFF
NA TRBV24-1 CATSDPGTRQETQYF
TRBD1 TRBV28 CASSLDRGHYGYTF
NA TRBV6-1 CASREGAANEKLFF
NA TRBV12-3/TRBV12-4 CASTSPTDYEQYF
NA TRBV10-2 CASSGIWESYGYTF